A single sample gave rise to the 26 T cell receptor beta chains below, sequenced in a study of blood T cell repertoires in COVID-19. The table came from immunoSEQ multiplex PCR; TCRdb's copy has only in-frame clones and leaves some out. The table records 40,000 to 50,000 clones, around four fifths of them present only once. Sequenced sample: peripheral blood. The receptor source for this set is a man aged 50-59 years with active COVID-19.

The chain is built from TRBV27 and TRBJ1-6; 9 nucleotides agree with TRBD1. The CDR3 is made up of 15 amino acids. Looked up from germline, CDR1 is MNHEY and CDR2 is SMNVEV (reference sequence). The V and J ends lost 1 base and 9 bases, in that order; junction bases with no gene match: 4. The CDR3 sequence is CASSLLPGQGSPLHF. The CDR3 DNA follows: TGTGCCAGCAGTTTATTACCGGGACAGGGTTCACCCCTCCACTTT.

The gene calls are TRBV29-1 and TRBJ2-6, with D possibly being TRBD1 (5 bases). This CDR3 is 14 amino acids long. Trimming removed 4 bases at V and 0 bases at J, with 7 bases between. CDR1 is SQVTM and CDR2 is ANQGSEA in the germline V gene. This CDR3 is CSVGQYSGANVLTF. The CDR3 nucleotides are TGCAGCGTTGGACAGTACTCTGGGGCCAACGTCCTGACTTTC.

This clone came up once. The chain combines TRBV18 with TRBJ1-1; tentative D call: TRBD1 (5 bases). This CDR3 region has 15 residues. Trimming removed 2 bases at V and 1 base at J, with 11 bases between. CDR1 is KGHSH and CDR2 is LQKENI in the germline V gene. CDR3 nucleotide sequence: TGTGCCAGCTCACCAATTCAAGGGGAGAACACTGAAGCTTTCTTT. Translating gives CASSPIQGENTEAFF. Variable domain in full (rest from reference TRBV18 and TRBJ1-1): NAGVMQNPRHLVRRRGQEARLRCSPMKGHSHVYWYRQLPEEGLKFMVYLQKENIIDESGMPKERFSAEFPKEGPSILRIQQVVRGDSAAYFCASSPIQGENTEAFFGQGTRLTVV.

This clone was seen once. The chain couples TRBV6-2 or TRBV6-3 to TRBJ2-2; 7 nucleotides line up with TRBD1. This CDR3 is built from 16 residues. CDR1 is MNHEY, CDR2 SVGEGT, per germline. The ends lost 5 bases at V and 5 bases at J; junction bases unmatched: 11. The CDR3 here is CASSISQGVGTGELFF. CDR3 nucleotide sequence: TGTGCCAGCAGTATCAGCCAGGGGGTTGGAACCGGGGAGCTGTTTTTT.

The chain couples TRBV18 to TRBJ2-3; D not resolved. V shed 0 bases and J shed 6 bases, with 19 bases lying between them. Germline loops: CDR1 KGHSH, CDR2 LQKENI. This CDR3 is built from 17 residues. Here the CDR3 reads CASSPPFLLSNVDTQYF. The CDR3 DNA follows: TGTGCCAGCTCACCACCGTTTTTACTTTCAAATGTGGATACGCAGTATTTT.

The chain is built from TRBV6-4 and TRBJ2-2; 11 bases match TRBD2. The J segment lost 3 bases and the V segment lost 3 bases, leaving 0 bases of the junction unmatched. The CDR3 sequence is 15 residues long. CDR1 and CDR2 (germline): MRHNA, SNTAGT. CDR3 protein: CASSELAGDTGELFF. In DNA form, the CDR3 reads TGTGCCAGCAGTGAACTAGCGGGAGACACCGGGGAGCTGTTTTTT.

This rearrangement joins TRBV19 to TRBJ2-7; TRBD2 matches at 10 bases. The CDR3 has 14 amino acids. Trimming took 5 bases from V and 5 from J; bases not matched to a gene: 6. CDR1 is LNHDA and CDR2 is SQIVND in the germline V gene (reference sequence). The CDR3 region has the DNA TGTGCCAGTAGTGGTTTAGCGGGAGGCCACGAGCAGTACTTC. Encoded protein: CASSGLAGGHEQYF.

The V call is TRBV7-9, the J call TRBJ1-1; TRBD1 aligns across 9 bases. The germline V gene encodes CDR1 SEHNR and CDR2 FQNEAQ (reference sequence). The CDR3 runs to 19 residues. V gave up 3 bases and J gave up 0 bases; unmatched junction bases: 14. Written as DNA, the CDR3 is TGTGCCAGCAGCTTTGGGACAGGGTTAACTCAAAACATGAACACTGAAGCTTTCTTT. It specifies CASSFGTGLTQNMNTEAFF.

The rearrangement uses TRBV5-8 and TRBJ1-1, with D hard to call. CDR1 and CDR2 from the germline V gene are SGHTS and YDEGEE. This CDR3 comprises 14 residues. The V and J ends lost 4 bases and 1 base respectively, with 11 bases between them. The CDR3, as DNA: TGTGCCAGCAGCCGCGGTTTAAAGAACACTGAAGCTTTCTTT. This codes for CASSRGLKNTEAFF.

The gene calls are TRBV11-2 and TRBJ1-5; the D gene is possibly TRBD1 (6 bases). Germline-derived CDR1 and CDR2 are SGHAT and FQNNGV. The CDR3 consists of 14 residues. Trimming pared 5 bases from V and 4 bases from J, leaving 12 bases between. CDR3 DNA: TGTGCCAGCAGCCGGACAGACGGGAATCAGCCCCAGCATTTT. Translated, it gives CASSRTDGNQPQHF. Full variable domain (remainder filled in from reference TRBV11-2 and TRBJ1-5): EAGVAQSPRYKIIEKRQSVAFWCNPISGHATLYWYQQILGQGPKLLIQFQNNGVVDDSQLPKDRFSAERLKGVDSTLKIQPAKLEDSAVYLCASSRTDGNQPQHFGDGTRLSIL.

V gene TRBV11-2 combines with J gene TRBJ2-3; D unresolved. V shed 7 bases and J shed 2 bases, with 7 bases lying between them. Germline-derived CDR1 and CDR2 are SGHAT and FQNNGV. CDR3 size: 12 residues. The CDR3 loop reads CASIQITDTQYF. CDR3 nucleotide sequence: TGTGCCAGCATCCAAATCACAGATACGCAGTATTTT.

Comments on this clone: At one of its ends the junction is not consistent with the germline gene, which may arise from a read error. V usage is TRBV6-2 or TRBV6-3 and J usage is TRBJ2-3; 11 bases fit TRBD2. CDR3 length equals 14 residues. CDR1 is MNHEY, CDR2 SVGEGT, per germline. The CDR3 DNA reads TGTGCCAGCAGTTACTCGGGGACTAGCGGCTCCCGAGGGTTT. This codes for CASSYSGTSGSRGF.

The rearrangement joins TRBV18 to TRBJ2-7; D is perhaps TRBD1 (5 bases). Trimming stripped 0 bases from V and 2 bases from J, with 11 bases between. CDR1 and CDR2 (germline): KGHSH, LQKENI. The CDR3 consists of 15 residues. The CDR3, as DNA: TGTGCCAGCTCACCACCGGCAGGGTTCCCCTACGAGCAGTACTTC. Protein product: CASSPPAGFPYEQYF.

V usage is TRBV7-9 and J usage is TRBJ2-1; the D gene is possibly TRBD1 (5 bases). The V gene's germline CDR1 is SEHNR and CDR2 FQNEAQ (reference sequence). The CDR3 contains 13 residues. V lost 3 bases, J lost 4 bases, and 7 bases lay in between. For the CDR3, the DNA is TGTGCCAGCAGCTTTGGACAATACAATGAGCAGTTCTTC. Its translation is CASSFGQYNEQFF.

The chain combines TRBV3-1 (or the pseudogene TRBV3-2) with TRBJ2-3; 9 bases line up with TRBD2. V gave up 4 bases and J gave up 4 bases; unmatched junction bases: 6. The CDR3 is made up of 15 amino acids. CDR1 and CDR2 from the germline V gene are LGHDT and YNNKEL (reference sequence). As DNA, the CDR3 is TGTGCCAGCAGCCGTAGGGCGGGAGGGGCAGATACGCAGTATTTT. It is translated as CASSRRAGGADTQYF.

The chain combines TRBV19 with TRBJ2-7, with 7 bases that match TRBD1. The CDR3 extends over 13 amino acids. V was clipped by 3 bases and J by 4 bases; unmatched bases: 3. Per germline, CDR1 LNHDA and CDR2 SQIVND (reference sequence). The CDR3 DNA sequence: TGTGCCAGTAGTATTCAGGACAGGTACGAGCAGTACTTC. Translation: CASSIQDRYEQYF.

The rearrangement uses TRBV5-1 and TRBJ2-3; 9 bases are shared with TRBD1. V trimming: 4 bases; J trimming: 6 bases; junction bases outside the gene matches: 6. CDR3 length equals 14 residues. Germline V gives CDR1 SGHRS, CDR2 YFSETQ. Written as DNA, the CDR3 is TGCGCCAGCAGCCAGGGACAGGGTTGGGATACGCAGTATTTT. It is translated as CASSQGQGWDTQYF.

DNA of the CDR3: TGTGCCAGCAGCTCACAGGGGACGGACACTGAAGCTTTCTTT. This sequence encodes CASSSQGTDTEAFF. The rearrangement links TRBV7-9 to TRBJ1-1; TRBD1 matches at 7 bases. The CDR3 covers 14 residues. Germline-derived CDR1 and CDR2 are SEHNR and FQNEAQ (reference sequence). With V trimmed by 4 bases and J by 3 bases, 5 bases remained unmatched.

This clone appeared once. This chain joins TRBV7-8 and TRBJ2-5, with 9 bases that match TRBD1. This CDR3 spans 16 amino acids. The germline V gene encodes CDR1 SGHVS and CDR2 FQNEAQ. V dropped 3 bases and J dropped 4; count of bases not matched to a gene: 9. The CDR3 spells CASSLLPGQGSETQYF. The DNA of the CDR3 is TGTGCCAGCAGCTTGCTACCGGGACAGGGTTCAGAGACCCAGTACTTC.

In this sample, this clone turned up once. The chain links TRBV7-9 to TRBJ2-2, with TRBD2 matching over 14 bases. This CDR3 region has 17 residues. Germline V CDR1 and CDR2: SEHNR, FQNEAQ (reference sequence). Trimming cost V 5 bases and J 0 bases; bases outside gene matches: 2. CDR3 region: CASSRLAGGTNTGELFF. CDR3 sequence (DNA): TGTGCCAGCAGCCGACTAGCGGGGGGGACGAACACCGGGGAGCTGTTTTTT.

The chain employs TRBV18 and TRBJ2-7; 7 nucleotides match TRBD1. V trimming: 6 bases; J trimming: 0 bases; junction bases outside the gene matches: 5. The germline gives CDR1 KGHSH, CDR2 LQKENI. The CDR3 has 14 amino acids. This CDR3 is CASSDRFSSYEQYF. The CDR3 DNA reads TGTGCCAGCTCGGACAGGTTTAGCTCCTACGAGCAGTACTTC.

This clone was recorded once. The V and J genes are TRBV5-1 and TRBJ2-7, with 7 bases fitting TRBD2. V trimming: 0 bases; J trimming: 0 bases; junction bases outside the gene matches: 6. CDR3 length: 16 amino acids. CDR1 is SGHRS and CDR2 is YFSETQ in the germline V gene. The CDR3 here is CASSLGLAATSYEQYF. The CDR3 DNA reads TGCGCCAGCAGCTTGGGGCTAGCGGCAACCTCCTACGAGCAGTACTTC. Using reference TRBV5-1 and TRBJ2-7 for the parts outside the CDR3, the full variable domain is KAGVTQTPRYLIKTRGQQVTLSCSPISGHRSVSWYQQTPGQGLQFLFEYFSETQRNKGNFPGRFSGRQFSNSRSEMNVSTLELGDSALYLCASSLGLAATSYEQYFGPGTRLTVT.

The chain uses TRBV6-2 or TRBV6-3 and TRBJ1-2; no definite D call. Germline lookup yields CDR1 MNHEY and CDR2 SVGEGT. The CDR3 is made up of 12 amino acids. V was cut by 4 bases and J by 1 base, with 4 bases left in between. The DNA for the CDR3 is TGTGCCAGCAGTTTTCGTAACTATGGCTACACCTTC. It yields the protein CASSFRNYGYTF.

The chain is built from TRBV5-4 and TRBJ1-2; 8 bases agree with TRBD1. V dropped 0 bases and J dropped 5; count of bases not matched to a gene: 3. The CDR3 is 14 amino acids. Germline V gives CDR1 SGHNT, CDR2 YYREEE (reference sequence). The CDR3 DNA sequence: TGTGCCAGCAGCTTGGAAAACAGGGGGTATGGCTACACCTTC. Its protein product is CASSLENRGYGYTF.

V gene TRBV11-3 combines with J gene TRBJ1-1; 10 bases are shared with TRBD1. The CDR3 sequence is 13 residues long. V shed 1 base and J 11 bases; nucleotides not matched to a gene: 4. Germline V gene data show CDR1 as SGHNT and CDR2 as YENEEA. Here the CDR3 reads CASSLGTGGRAFF. CDR3 DNA sequence: TGTGCCAGCAGCTTAGGGACAGGGGGTCGCGCTTTCTTT.

The chain employs TRBV6-5 and TRBJ1-1; 7 bases map to TRBD1. Germline CDR1 MNHEY, CDR2 SVGAGI. The CDR3 is made up of 13 amino acids. V was pared by 6 bases and J by 6 bases, with 7 bases of the junction left unmatched. The CDR3 sequence is CASSRTGLPEAFF. The CDR3 DNA is TGTGCCAGCAGCCGGACAGGACTCCCTGAAGCTTTCTTT.